This is a list of T cell receptor beta chains from one sample in a study of blood T cell repertoires in COVID-19. Libraries were prepared by immunoSEQ multiplex PCR; TCRdb keeps only in-frame clonotypes and omits some of them. The sample lists under 200,000 clones; approximately 87% were seen once. Sequencing used peripheral blood. Source of these receptors: a man aged 18 to 35 with active or convalescent COVID-19. Each CDR3 is given with its conserved first and last residue. The order of the fields is V gene, clone size, J gene, D gene, CDR3 DNA, CDR3 protein. The D gene is left open where the match is weak. Clone size is stated in some rows and not others, as once, few, many or a class when expanded.

v_gene: TRBV27
abundance: .
j_gene: TRBJ2-1
d_gene: .
CDR3nt: TGTGCCAGCAGTTTAGGCGGGACTGAAGCCGGTGAGCAGTTCTTC
CDR3aa: CASSLGGTEAGEQFF

v_gene: TRBV11-3
abundance: .
j_gene: TRBJ2-1
d_gene: .
CDR3nt: TGTGCCAGCAGCTTATCGGGGGGCCGGGATAACAATGAGCAGTTCTTC
CDR3aa: CASSLSGGRDNNEQFF

v_gene: TRBV6-5
abundance: .
j_gene: TRBJ1-2
d_gene: TRBD1
CDR3nt: TGTGCCAGCAGCCTGGCGGGGACAGGGGAGGACTACACCTTC
CDR3aa: CASSLAGTGEDYTF

v_gene: TRBV5-4
abundance: .
j_gene: TRBJ1-1
d_gene: TRBD1
CDR3nt: TGTGCCAGCAGCCCAGACAGGGTTTTAGGAATGAACACTGAAGCTTTCTTT
CDR3aa: CASSPDRVLGMNTEAFF

v_gene: TRBV19
abundance: .
j_gene: TRBJ2-1
d_gene: .
CDR3nt: TGTGCCAGTAGCCAACCCCAGGGTAACAATGAGCAGTTCTTC
CDR3aa: CASSQPQGNNEQFF

v_gene: TRBV6-5
abundance: few
j_gene: TRBJ2-7
d_gene: .
CDR3nt: TGTGCCAGCAGCAACCTATACGAGCAGTACTTC
CDR3aa: CASSNLYEQYF

v_gene: TRBV24-1
abundance: .
j_gene: TRBJ2-3
d_gene: .
CDR3nt: TGTGCCACCTCAGAGGGATCAGATACGCAGTATTTT
CDR3aa: CATSEGSDTQYF

v_gene: TRBV6-2/TRBV6-3
abundance: .
j_gene: TRBJ1-2
d_gene: .
CDR3nt: TGTGCCAGCAGTCCAGACCGACGCGGTGGCTACACCTTC
CDR3aa: CASSPDRRGGYTF

v_gene: TRBV19
abundance: .
j_gene: TRBJ1-4
d_gene: .
CDR3nt: TGTGCCAGTAGTTTACAGGCGCTGAATGAAAAACTGTTTTTT
CDR3aa: CASSLQALNEKLFF

v_gene: TRBV6-5
abundance: .
j_gene: TRBJ2-3
d_gene: TRBD2
CDR3nt: TGTGCCAGCAGTTCGGGACTAGCGGACACAGATACGCAGTATTTT
CDR3aa: CASSSGLADTDTQYF

v_gene: TRBV19
abundance: .
j_gene: TRBJ2-5
d_gene: .
CDR3nt: TGTGCCAGTAGTATAGGAGTAGCAACAGAGGGAGAGACCCAGTACTTC
CDR3aa: CASSIGVATEGETQYF

v_gene: TRBV4-3
abundance: .
j_gene: TRBJ2-4
d_gene: .
CDR3nt: TGCGCCAGCAGCCCACGAGTAGGAGACGGGGCCAAAAACATTCAGTACTTC
CDR3aa: CASSPRVGDGAKNIQYF

v_gene: TRBV3-1/TRBV3-2
abundance: .
j_gene: TRBJ2-1
d_gene: .
CDR3nt: TGTGCCAGCAGCCACTCGAGCGGTAGACACAATGAGCAGTTCTTC
CDR3aa: CASSHSSGRHNEQFF

v_gene: TRBV4-1
abundance: .
j_gene: TRBJ1-1
d_gene: .
CDR3nt: TGCGCCAGCAGCCAATCCCCCAGTATTGGTACTGAAGCTTTCTTT
CDR3aa: CASSQSPSIGTEAFF

v_gene: TRBV10-2
abundance: .
j_gene: TRBJ2-5
d_gene: .
CDR3nt: TGCGCCAGCAGTGAACGGTGGGAGTTGGGGCAAGAGACCCAGTACTTC
CDR3aa: CASSERWELGQETQYF

v_gene: TRBV19
abundance: .
j_gene: TRBJ1-4
d_gene: .
CDR3nt: TGTGCCAGTAGTGATCCGGATGAAAAACTGTTTTTT
CDR3aa: CASSDPDEKLFF

v_gene: TRBV9
abundance: .
j_gene: TRBJ1-2
d_gene: TRBD1
CDR3nt: TGTGCCAGCAGCGAGGAGGGACAGGGAATGCGAGGCTACACCTTC
CDR3aa: CASSEEGQGMRGYTF

v_gene: TRBV3-1/TRBV3-2
abundance: .
j_gene: TRBJ2-2
d_gene: TRBD1
CDR3nt: TGTGCCAGCAGCCAAGAAGGGGGCACCTACACCGGGGAGCTGTTTTTT
CDR3aa: CASSQEGGTYTGELFF

v_gene: TRBV5-1
abundance: .
j_gene: TRBJ2-3
d_gene: TRBD2
CDR3nt: TGCGCCAGCAGGGAAGGACTAGCGGGAGTAACAGATACGCAGTATTTT
CDR3aa: CASREGLAGVTDTQYF

v_gene: TRBV4-1
abundance: few
j_gene: TRBJ1-2
d_gene: .
CDR3nt: TGCGCCAGCAGATCAGGCAGGGGTGGCTACACCTTC
CDR3aa: CASRSGRGGYTF

v_gene: TRBV29-1
abundance: .
j_gene: TRBJ2-2
d_gene: .
CDR3nt: TGCAGCGTCAGGGCCTGGACCGGGGAGCTGTTTTTT
CDR3aa: CSVRAWTGELFF

v_gene: TRBV7-7
abundance: .
j_gene: TRBJ2-5
d_gene: TRBD1
CDR3nt: TGTGCTAGCAGCCCACAGGGGATTGGAGAGACCCAGTACTTC
CDR3aa: CASSPQGIGETQYF

v_gene: TRBV23-1
abundance: .
j_gene: TRBJ1-4
d_gene: TRBD1
CDR3nt: TGCGCCAGCAGTCAAGAAGACAGGGGGAAGGAAAAACTGTTTTTT
CDR3aa: CASSQEDRGKEKLFF

v_gene: TRBV19
abundance: .
j_gene: TRBJ1-2
d_gene: TRBD1
CDR3nt: TGTGCCAGTACCCTGACAGGGTATGGCTACACCTTC
CDR3aa: CASTLTGYGYTF

v_gene: TRBV18
abundance: .
j_gene: TRBJ1-2
d_gene: TRBD1
CDR3nt: TGTGCCAGCTCACTTTCCGGACAGGGATCGGGTAACTATGGCTACACCTTC
CDR3aa: CASSLSGQGSGNYGYTF